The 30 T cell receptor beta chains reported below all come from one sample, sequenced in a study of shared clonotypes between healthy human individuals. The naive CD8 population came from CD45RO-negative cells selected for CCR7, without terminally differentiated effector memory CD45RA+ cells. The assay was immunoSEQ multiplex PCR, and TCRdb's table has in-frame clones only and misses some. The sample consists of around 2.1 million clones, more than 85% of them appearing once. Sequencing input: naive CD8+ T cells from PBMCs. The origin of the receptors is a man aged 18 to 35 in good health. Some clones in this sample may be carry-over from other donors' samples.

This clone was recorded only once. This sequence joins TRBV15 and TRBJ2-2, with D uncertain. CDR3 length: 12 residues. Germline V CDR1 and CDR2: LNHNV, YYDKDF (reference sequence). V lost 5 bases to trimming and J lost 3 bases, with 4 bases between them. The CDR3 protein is CATSYYTGELFF. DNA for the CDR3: TGTGCCACCAGCTACTACACCGGGGAGCTGTTTTTT.

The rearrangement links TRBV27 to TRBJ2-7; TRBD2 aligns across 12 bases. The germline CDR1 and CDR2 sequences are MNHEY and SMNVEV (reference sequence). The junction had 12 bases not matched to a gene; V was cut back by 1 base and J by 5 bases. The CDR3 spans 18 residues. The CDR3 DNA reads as TGTGCCAGCAGTTTATTGCTAGCGGGAGGGCCATCCGTGGACGAGCAGTACTTC. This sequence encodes CASSLLLAGGPSVDEQYF.

The CDR3 DNA reads TGTGCCACCAGCAGAGAGGACAGTCGAGCGACTGAAGCTTTCTTT. It yields the protein CATSREDSRATEAFF. The chain couples TRBV15 to TRBJ1-1; tentatively, D is TRBD1 (6 bases). Germline CDR1 is LNHNV and CDR2 is YYDKDF (reference sequence). Trimming took 0 bases from V and 5 from J, leaving 13 bases between them. There are 15 residues in the CDR3.

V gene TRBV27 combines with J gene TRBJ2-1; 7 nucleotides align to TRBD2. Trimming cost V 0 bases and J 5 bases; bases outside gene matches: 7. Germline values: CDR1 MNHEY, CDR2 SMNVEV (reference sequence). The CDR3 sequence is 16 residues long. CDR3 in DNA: TGTGCCAGCAGTTTATCGAGCGGGACCAATCACAATGAGCAGTTCTTC. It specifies CASSLSSGTNHNEQFF.

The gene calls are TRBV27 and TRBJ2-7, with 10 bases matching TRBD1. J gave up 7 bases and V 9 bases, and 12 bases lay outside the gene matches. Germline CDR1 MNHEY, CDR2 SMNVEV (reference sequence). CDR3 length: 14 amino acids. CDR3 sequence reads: CARRRGQGSREQYF. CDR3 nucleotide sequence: TGTGCCAGACGCCGGGGACAGGGGTCCAGGGAGCAGTACTTC.

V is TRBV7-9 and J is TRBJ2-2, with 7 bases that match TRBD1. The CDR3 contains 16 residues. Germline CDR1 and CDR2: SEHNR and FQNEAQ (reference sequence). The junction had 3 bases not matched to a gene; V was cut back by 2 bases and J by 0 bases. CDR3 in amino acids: CASSLHGTANTGELFF. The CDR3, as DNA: TGTGCCAGCAGCTTACATGGGACAGCGAACACCGGGGAGCTGTTTTTT.

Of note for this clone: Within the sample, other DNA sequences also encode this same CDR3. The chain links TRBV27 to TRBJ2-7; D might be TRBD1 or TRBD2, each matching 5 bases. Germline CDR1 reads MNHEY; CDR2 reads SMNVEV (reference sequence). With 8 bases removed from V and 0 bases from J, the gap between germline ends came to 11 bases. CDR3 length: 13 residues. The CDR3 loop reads CASRGRSSYEQYF. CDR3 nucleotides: TGTGCCAGCCGGGGACGAAGCTCCTACGAGCAGTACTTC.

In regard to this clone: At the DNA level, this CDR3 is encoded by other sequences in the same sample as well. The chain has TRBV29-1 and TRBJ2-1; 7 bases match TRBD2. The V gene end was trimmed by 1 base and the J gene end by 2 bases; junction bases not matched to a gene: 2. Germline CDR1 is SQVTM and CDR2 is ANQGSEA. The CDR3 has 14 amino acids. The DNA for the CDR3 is TGCAGCGTTGAAGGAGGGAGGGCCTACAATGAGCAGTTCTTC. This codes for CSVEGGRAYNEQFF.

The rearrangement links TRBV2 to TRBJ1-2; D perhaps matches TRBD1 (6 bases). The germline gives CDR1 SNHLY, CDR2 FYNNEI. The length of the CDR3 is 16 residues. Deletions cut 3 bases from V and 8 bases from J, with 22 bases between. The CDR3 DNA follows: TGTGCCAGCAGTGAGGACAGTCCGACAGCGCAATACGGCTACACCTTC. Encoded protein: CASSEDSPTAQYGYTF.

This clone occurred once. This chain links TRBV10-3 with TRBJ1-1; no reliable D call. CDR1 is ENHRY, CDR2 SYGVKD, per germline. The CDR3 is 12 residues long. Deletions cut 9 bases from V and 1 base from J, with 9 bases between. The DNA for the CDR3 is TGTGCCATGGGAGCGGCGAACACTGAAGCTTTCTTT. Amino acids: CAMGAANTEAFF.

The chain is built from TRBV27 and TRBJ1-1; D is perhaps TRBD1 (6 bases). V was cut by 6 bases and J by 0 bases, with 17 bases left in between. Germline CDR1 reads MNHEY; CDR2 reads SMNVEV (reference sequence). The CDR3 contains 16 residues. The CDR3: CASRELRGGLNTEAFF. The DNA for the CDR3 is TGTGCCAGCAGGGAGTTGAGGGGGGGGCTGAACACTGAAGCTTTCTTT.

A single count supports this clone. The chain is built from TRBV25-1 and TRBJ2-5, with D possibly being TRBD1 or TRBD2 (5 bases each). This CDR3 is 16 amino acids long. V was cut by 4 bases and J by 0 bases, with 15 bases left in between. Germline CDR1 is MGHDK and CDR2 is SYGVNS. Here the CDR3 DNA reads TGTGCCAGCAGTGCCGCAGGGTGGGGGAACCAAGAGACCCAGTACTTC. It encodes CASSAAGWGNQETQYF.

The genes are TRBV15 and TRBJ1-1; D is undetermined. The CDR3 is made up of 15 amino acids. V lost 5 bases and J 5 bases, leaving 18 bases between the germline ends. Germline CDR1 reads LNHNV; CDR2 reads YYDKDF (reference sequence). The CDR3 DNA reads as TGTGCCACCAGCGGAACCCTCGGGAGGGATACTGAAGCTTTCTTT. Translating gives CATSGTLGRDTEAFF. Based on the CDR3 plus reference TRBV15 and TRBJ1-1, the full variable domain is DAMVIQNPRYQVTQFGKPVTLSCSQTLNHNVMYWYQQKSSQAPKLLFHYYDKDFNNEADTPDNFQSRRPNTSFCFLDIRSPGLGDTAMYLCATSGTLGRDTEAFFGQGTRLTVV.

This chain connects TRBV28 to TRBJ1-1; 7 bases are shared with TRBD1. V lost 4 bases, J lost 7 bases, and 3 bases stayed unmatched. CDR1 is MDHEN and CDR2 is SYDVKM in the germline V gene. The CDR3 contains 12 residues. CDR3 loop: CASSWRTGEAFF. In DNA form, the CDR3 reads TGTGCCAGCAGTTGGAGGACAGGTGAAGCTTTCTTT.

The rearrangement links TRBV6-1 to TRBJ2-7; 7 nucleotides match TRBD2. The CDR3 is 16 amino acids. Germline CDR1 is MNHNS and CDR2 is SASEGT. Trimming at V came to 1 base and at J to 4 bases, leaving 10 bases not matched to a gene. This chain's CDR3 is CASSEGLAVGLYEQYF. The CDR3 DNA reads TGTGCCAGCAGTGAAGGTCTAGCGGTCGGCCTTTACGAGCAGTACTTC.

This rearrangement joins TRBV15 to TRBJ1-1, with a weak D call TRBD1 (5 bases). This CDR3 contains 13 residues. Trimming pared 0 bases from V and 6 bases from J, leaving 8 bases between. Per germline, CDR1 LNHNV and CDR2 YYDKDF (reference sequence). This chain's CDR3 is CATSRDREAEAFF. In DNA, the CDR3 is TGTGCCACCAGCAGAGACAGGGAGGCTGAAGCTTTCTTT.

CDR3 sequence (DNA): TGCGCCAGCACCCCTCGGTTTGGGGGAGGTCAAGAGACCCAGTACTTC. Its protein is CASTPRFGGGQETQYF. The chain employs TRBV4-1 and TRBJ2-5, with D maybe TRBD2 (6 bases). Trimming removed 7 bases from V and 2 bases from J, with 20 bases in between. Per germline, CDR1 MGHRA and CDR2 YSYEKL. The CDR3 contains 16 residues.

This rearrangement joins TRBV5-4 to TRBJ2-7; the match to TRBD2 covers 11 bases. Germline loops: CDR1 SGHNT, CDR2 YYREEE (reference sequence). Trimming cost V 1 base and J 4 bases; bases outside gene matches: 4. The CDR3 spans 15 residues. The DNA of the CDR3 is TGTGCCAGCAGCTTGCCCTCTAGCGGGGGGTACGAGCAGTACTTC. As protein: CASSLPSSGGYEQYF. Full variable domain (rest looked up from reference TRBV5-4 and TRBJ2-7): ETGVTQSPTHLIKTRGQQVTLRCSSQSGHNTVSWYQQALGQGPQFIFQYYREEENGRGNFPPRFSGLQFPNYSSELNVNALELDDSALYLCASSLPSSGGYEQYFGPGTRLTVT.

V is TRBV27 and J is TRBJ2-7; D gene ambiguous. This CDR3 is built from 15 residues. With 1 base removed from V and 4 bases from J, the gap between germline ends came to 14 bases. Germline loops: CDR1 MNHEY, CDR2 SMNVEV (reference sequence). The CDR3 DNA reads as TGTGCCAGCAGTTTATGGAGTTCGGGCCGGTACGAGCAGTACTTC. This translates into CASSLWSSGRYEQYF.

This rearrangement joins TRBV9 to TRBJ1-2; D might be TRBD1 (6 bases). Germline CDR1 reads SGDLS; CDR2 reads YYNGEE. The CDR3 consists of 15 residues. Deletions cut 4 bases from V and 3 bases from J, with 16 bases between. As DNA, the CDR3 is TGTGCCAGCAGCACAGGGACCCGGCAGCACTATGGCTACACCTTC. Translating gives CASSTGTRQHYGYTF.

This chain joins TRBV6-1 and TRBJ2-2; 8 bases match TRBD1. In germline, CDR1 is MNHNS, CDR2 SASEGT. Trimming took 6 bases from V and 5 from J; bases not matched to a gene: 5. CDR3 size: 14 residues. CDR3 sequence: CASRRTGLTGELFF. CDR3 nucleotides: TGTGCCAGCAGGAGGACAGGGTTAACCGGGGAGCTGTTTTTT.

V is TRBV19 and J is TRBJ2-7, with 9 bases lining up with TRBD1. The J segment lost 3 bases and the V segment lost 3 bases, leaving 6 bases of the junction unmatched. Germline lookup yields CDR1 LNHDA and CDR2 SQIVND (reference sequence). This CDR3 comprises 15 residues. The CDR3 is CASSIRQGGLYEQYF. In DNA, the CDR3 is TGTGCCAGTAGTATCCGACAGGGGGGACTCTACGAGCAGTACTTC.

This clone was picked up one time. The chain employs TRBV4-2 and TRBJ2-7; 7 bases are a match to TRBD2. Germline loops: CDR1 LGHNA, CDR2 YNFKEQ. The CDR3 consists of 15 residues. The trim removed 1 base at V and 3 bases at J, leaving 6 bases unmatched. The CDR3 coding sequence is TGTGCCAGCAGCCAAGGGACTAGAGATGACTACGAGCAGTACTTC. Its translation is CASSQGTRDDYEQYF.

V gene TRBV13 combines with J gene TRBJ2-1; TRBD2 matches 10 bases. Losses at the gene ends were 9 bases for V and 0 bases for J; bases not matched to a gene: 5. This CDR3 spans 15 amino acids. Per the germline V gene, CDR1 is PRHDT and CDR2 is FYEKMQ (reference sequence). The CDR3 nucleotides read TGTGCCAGTGGTAGCGGGAGGACCTCCTACAATGAGCAGTTCTTC. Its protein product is CASGSGRTSYNEQFF.

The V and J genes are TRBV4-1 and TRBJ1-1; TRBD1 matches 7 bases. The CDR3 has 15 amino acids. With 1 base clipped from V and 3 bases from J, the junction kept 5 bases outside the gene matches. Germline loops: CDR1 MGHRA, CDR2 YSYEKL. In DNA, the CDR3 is TGCGCCAGCAGCCAAGGCAGGGGGTCATACACTGAAGCTTTCTTT. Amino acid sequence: CASSQGRGSYTEAFF.

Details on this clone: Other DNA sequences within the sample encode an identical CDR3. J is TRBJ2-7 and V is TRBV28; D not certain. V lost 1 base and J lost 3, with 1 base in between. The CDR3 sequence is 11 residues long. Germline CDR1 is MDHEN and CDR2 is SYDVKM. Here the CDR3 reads CASSLYYEQYF. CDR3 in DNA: TGTGCCAGCAGTTTATACTACGAGCAGTACTTC.

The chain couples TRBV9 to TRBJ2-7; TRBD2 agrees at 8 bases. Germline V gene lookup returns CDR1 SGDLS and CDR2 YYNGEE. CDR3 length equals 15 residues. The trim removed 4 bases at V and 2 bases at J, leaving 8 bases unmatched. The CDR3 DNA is TGTGCCAGCAGCCGGGGACTAGGGCGTACCTACGAGCAGTACTTC. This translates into CASSRGLGRTYEQYF.

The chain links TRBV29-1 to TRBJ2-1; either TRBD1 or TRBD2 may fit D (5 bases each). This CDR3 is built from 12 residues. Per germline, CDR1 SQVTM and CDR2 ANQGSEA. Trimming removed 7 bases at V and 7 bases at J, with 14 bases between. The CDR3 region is CSGTGTRNEQFF. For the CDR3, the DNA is TGCAGCGGCACCGGGACCAGGAATGAGCAGTTCTTC.

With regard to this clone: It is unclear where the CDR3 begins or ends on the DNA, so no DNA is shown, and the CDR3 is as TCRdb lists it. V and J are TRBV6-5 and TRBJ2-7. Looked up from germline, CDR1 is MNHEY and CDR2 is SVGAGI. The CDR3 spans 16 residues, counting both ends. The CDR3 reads CASSSSKEGTRREQYF.

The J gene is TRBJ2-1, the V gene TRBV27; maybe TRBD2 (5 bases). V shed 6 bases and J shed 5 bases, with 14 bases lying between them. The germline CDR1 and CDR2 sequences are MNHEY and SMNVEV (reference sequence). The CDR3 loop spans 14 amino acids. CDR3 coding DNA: TGTGCCAGCAGGACGGGATGGAAGGACAATGAGCAGTTCTTC. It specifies CASRTGWKDNEQFF.